In its sample, the clone carrying this T cell receptor beta chain was seen once. Thawed, overnight-rested PBMC were stained with GMM-loaded CD1B tetramer, viability dye and anti-CD3, then sorted. The lipid loaded on the CD1B tetramers was C32 glucose monomycolate from Rhodococcus equi. The germline V gene encodes CDR1 SEHNR and CDR2 FQNEAQ (reference sequence). V was clipped by 8 bases and J by 4 bases; unmatched bases: 10. The CDR3 loop spans 16 amino acids. This sample was taken from a study of T cells in tuberculosis. Here immunoSEQ multiplex PCR was the method, and the copy in TCRdb shows in-frame clones only, minus some. The data contain about 58,000 clones, around 90% of them singletons.

The genes are TRBV7-9 and TRBJ1-3; 11 nucleotides agree with TRBD1. Sequenced sample: CD1b-GMM tetramer-negative cells sorted from PBMCs. This sequence was found in an adult woman with latent tuberculosis. The CDR3 region is CASGPGQGVVGNTIYF. DNA of the CDR3: TGTGCCAGCGGTCCGGGACAGGGGGTAGTCGGAAACACCATATATTTT.